The present TCR beta chain was sequenced within a study of CD8 T cells in ankylosing spondylitis. Study-wide results and caveats: The clones that were linked to disease were reported to be significantly enriched in matched synovial fluid samples from ankylosing spondylitis patients. For ankylosing spondylitis blood, a TCR beta motif of 7 or 8 highly homologous variants appeared characteristic. In reactive arthritis synovial fluid and blood, some motif variants had been reported before.

As the method for making TCR beta libraries, quantitative 5'-RACE with molecular barcodes was used. One entry per CDR3 protein, called by TCRdb with MiXCR from the 5' RACE reads. The sample yields under 850,000 distinct CDR3 sequences, roughly 20% seen once. Points on this clonotype: The target antigen is unknown.

J gave up 2 bases and V 0 bases, and 8 bases lay outside the gene matches. Germline V CDR1 and CDR2: SGHDT, YYEEEE. This CDR3 has 16 amino acids. This receptor was obtained from a male donor with ankylosing spondylitis. The V and J genes are TRBV5-6 and TRBJ2-7, with 7 bases fitting TRBD2. The specimen sequenced was blood, either unsorted or a sorted T cell fraction (not recorded which). The CDR3 here is CASSLDVGRITYEQYF. The CDR3 DNA reads as TGTGCCAGCAGCTTGGATGTCGGGAGGATAACCTACGAGCAGTACTTC. Full variable domain (remainder filled in from reference TRBV5-6 and TRBJ2-7): DAGVTQSPTHLIKTRGQQVTLRCSPKSGHDTVSWYQQALGQGPQFIFQYYEEEERQRGNFPDRFSGHQFPNYSSELNVNALLLGDSALYLCASSLDVGRITYEQYFGPGTRLTVT.